This T cell receptor (beta chain) derives from a study of shared clonotypes between healthy human individuals (dated by TCRdb to about 2020). Study-level background: A few men and a couple of women, aged 18 to 49 years, made up the cohort. Blood TCR repertoires of roughly five healthy adults were deeply sequenced to estimate repertoire size and the extent of clonotype sharing between individuals. To increase sequencing depth and limit assay-specific biases, TCR repertoire library preparation and sequencing were carried out by different laboratories using diverse techniques. Leukapheresis yielded between about 0.94 and 8.9 billion PBMCs per donor.

The donors were healthy, HIV-negative adults who had no recently reported acute infections or vaccinations. All donors were Caucasian adults living in Nashville, Tennessee, USA. For unsorted samples, roughly 81 million PBMCs were counted and genomic DNA was extracted with the QIAamp DNA Blood Mini kit. Blood was collected by leukapheresis, and PBMCs were isolated by Ficoll-Histopaque density gradient centrifugation and then cryopreserved in liquid nitrogen vapor phase. V and J are truncated by 4 bases and 7 bases respectively, leaving an intervening sequence of 13 bases. According to the germline V gene, CDR1 reads SGHDN and CDR2 reads FVKESK. Inclusive of the bounding cysteine and phenylalanine, the CDR3 is 13 residues long. Only the CDR3 DNA is retained, 39 bases long and in frame from the first base. This clone was detected a few times. It lacks a known antigen. The sample holds no much larger clone one base away, and base qualities are not on file.

Using the deep immunoSEQ assay, TCR CDR3 regions were amplified from genomic DNA by multiplex PCR. Genomic DNA extracted from each cell subset was distributed evenly over all wells of several immunoSEQ 96-well plates, and each plate served as one replicate. For unsorted PBMC, roughly 0.3 ug genomic DNA, equal to 25,000 to 35,000 T cell genomes, was loaded into each replicate PCR. Genomic DNA from unsorted PBMC was sequenced over ten immunoSEQ deep assay plates. The purified libraries were quantified using a Qubit 3.0 fluorometer, sized with a Bioanalyzer 2100, and then quantified again using the KAPA Library Quantification kit. A separate single-read 150-cycle Illumina NextSeq 550 flow cell was used to sequence each immunoSEQ 96-well plate. As for how the authors treated the data: Because the immunoSEQ output held only junctional sequences and lacked quality scores, the filtering could not match the filtering applied to full-length reads. Sequences were annotated with PyIR, a Python wrapper for IgBLAST v1.9, and V/J genes and CDR3 were assigned using IMGT germline references. Any read was removed if the V/J assignment was weak (E-value above 1e-6), the CDR3 was missing, or the read contained stop codons, out-of-frame junctions, or ambiguous translated residues. V3J clonotypes were defined as sequences sharing an identical inferred V gene, J gene, and CDR3 amino acid sequence. To compute the percentage overlap between repertoires, the number of shared unique clonotypes was divided by the size of the smaller repertoire. Three approaches were used to assess repertoire richness: RTK rarefaction, the Chao1 estimator, and Recon v2.1 estimates of unobserved clonotypes. The clones in this table, taken by TCRdb from immuneACCESS, are in-frame only. Not every clone is retained; where verified, under half of the shortfall comes from an unresolved V gene, and the cause of the rest is unknown. That table is the source of V, J and clone size, and D and trimming were worked out from the DNA. The sample profile shows 520,000 or so clones; less than 85% of them were found once. The ten largest clones represent under 15% of the sample.

Points the paper makes about the study in general: Sampling was limited to blood, and TCR repertoires in tissue likely differ from TCR repertoires in blood. Because the study included a small number of donors, the genetic and exposure-history diversity represented was limited. Based on pairwise subsampling, the degree of clonotype sharing among donors was expected to be affected by sequencing depth.

The chain is encoded by TRBV14 joined to TRBJ1-1; TRBD1 could be the D gene, as 5 bases match. Material: PBMCs. This TCR came from a middle-aged woman in good health. Some clones in this sample may be carry-over from other donors' samples. The CDR3 region reads CASSLSEGSEAFF. The nucleotide sequence reads TGTGCCAGCAGCCTATCTGAGGGGAGTGAAGCTTTCTTT.